The present T cell receptor (beta chain) was sequenced within a study of T cell responses to AZD1222 COVID-19 vaccine. The data were produced by immunoSEQ multiplex PCR, yet TCRdb's version contains in-frame clones alone and is incomplete. Of some 170,000 clones listed, just under 95% are singletons. This CDR3 is built from 17 residues. CDR1 KGHDR and CDR2 SFDVKD come from the germline V gene. Trimming cost V 1 base and J 1 base; bases outside gene matches: 5. Whole-study results and caveats: White British donors predominated, females outnumbered males, and clonal diversity was possibly underestimated. Spike-specific TCR breadth and depth grew following two AZD1222 doses.

With regard to this clone: Its target is not known.

The chain joins TRBV24-1 to TRBJ2-2, with 7 bases lining up with TRBD1. The source of this sequence is an adult in good health. The source was peripheral blood, collected on day 0 of AZD1222 vaccination. This chain's CDR3 is CATSDFARTGNTGELFF. CDR3 bases: TGTGCCACCAGTGATTTCGCCAGGACAGGGAACACCGGGGAGCTGTTTTTT.